The 10 T cell receptor beta chains reported below all come from one sample, sequenced in a study of cytomegalovirus exposure and HLA in healthy donors. This PCR relied on a set of 60 Vbeta primers and 13 Jbeta primers. TCRdb keeps only in-frame clones here, not all; method: immunoSEQ multiplex PCR. The data show under 200,000 clones, around 80% seen once. Sequencing was carried out using PBMCs. These receptors originate from a man aged 35-49 years in good health and CMV-seronegative.

The chain has TRBV28 and TRBJ1-2; the match to TRBD1 covers 7 bases. Germline lookup yields CDR1 MDHEN and CDR2 SYDVKM. This CDR3 region has 15 residues. The ends lost 4 bases at V and 4 bases at J; junction bases unmatched: 9. CDR3 protein: CASSSPGDSLYGYTF. The CDR3 nucleotides read TGTGCCAGCAGTTCCCCCGGGGACAGCCTCTATGGCTACACCTTC.

This chain joins TRBV7-2 and TRBJ2-3; TRBD1 agrees at 8 bases. This CDR3 contains 18 residues. V gave up 6 bases and J gave up 2 bases; unmatched junction bases: 16. Germline V gives CDR1 SGHTA, CDR2 FQGNSA. The CDR3 region has the DNA TGTGCCAGCAGGTCTCTCGGGTCAGGGGGCCCTTTCACAGATACGCAGTATTTT. Protein sequence: CASRSLGSGGPFTDTQYF.

The chain is built from TRBV11-2 and TRBJ2-1, with D maybe TRBD2 (6 bases). Trimming stripped 2 bases from V and 7 bases from J, with 18 bases between. Looked up from germline, CDR1 is SGHAT and CDR2 is FQNNGV. The CDR3 sequence is 16 residues long. This chain's CDR3 is CASSLPGTGGFNEQFF. CDR3 in DNA: TGTGCCAGCAGCTTACCGGGGACTGGAGGCTTTAATGAGCAGTTCTTC.

Details on this clone: A read error may account for a junction end that differs from germline. V and J are TRBV13 and TRBJ2-4; TRBD2 agrees at 7 bases. Looked up from germline, CDR1 is PRHDT and CDR2 is FYEKMQ (reference sequence). The CDR3 loop spans 19 amino acids. The CDR3 loop reads CASSKGRESSGRAKNSQYF. In DNA, the CDR3 is TGTGCCAGCAGCAAAGGAAGGGAATCTAGCGGCAGGGCCAAAAACAGTCAGTACTTC.

The chain joins TRBV29-1 to TRBJ2-1; 8 bases agree with TRBD2. Trimming at V came to 7 bases and at J to 0 bases, leaving 5 bases not matched to a gene. The germline V gene has CDR1 SQVTM and CDR2 ANQGSEA. This CDR3 has 14 residues. The CDR3 protein is CSGGLAGSYNEQFF. For the CDR3, the DNA is TGCAGCGGTGGGCTAGCGGGCTCCTACAATGAGCAGTTCTTC.

The chain couples TRBV5-5 to TRBJ2-3; 8 bases are shared with TRBD2. J lost 5 bases, V lost 2 bases, and 13 bases had no gene match. The germline V gene encodes CDR1 SGHKS and CDR2 YYEKEE (reference sequence). CDR3 size: 17 residues. CDR3 protein: CASSFSLTGLGRDTQYF. The CDR3 region has the DNA TGTGCCAGCAGCTTTTCACTAACGGGACTAGGGAGAGATACGCAGTATTTT.

The CDR3 DNA is TGTGCCAGCAGCGGCTCCCGATCCACAGATACGCAGTATTTT. Translating gives CASSGSRSTDTQYF. The genes are TRBV11-2 and TRBJ2-3; D unclear. Germline lookup yields CDR1 SGHAT and CDR2 FQNNGV. The length of the CDR3 is 14 residues. Trimming removed 5 bases from V and 2 bases from J, with 11 bases in between. The whole variable domain, remainder taken from reference TRBV11-2 and TRBJ2-3, is EAGVAQSPRYKIIEKRQSVAFWCNPISGHATLYWYQQILGQGPKLLIQFQNNGVVDDSQLPKDRFSAERLKGVDSTLKIQPAKLEDSAVYLCASSGSRSTDTQYFGPGTRLTVL.

The V and J genes are TRBV6-6 and TRBJ2-2; 11 nucleotides agree with TRBD1. Germline trimming cut 2 bases from V and 6 bases from J; bases unmatched to any gene: 2. The germline gives CDR1 MNHNY, CDR2 SVGAGI (reference sequence). The CDR3 spans 15 residues. The CDR3 spells CASSYLGQGAGELFF. CDR3 nucleotides: TGTGCCAGCAGTTACCTGGGACAGGGGGCCGGGGAGCTGTTTTTT.

The rearrangement uses TRBV9 and TRBJ2-3, with D unclear. Germline values: CDR1 SGDLS, CDR2 YYNGEE. The CDR3 is 15 residues long. V was cut by 0 bases and J by 4 bases, with 12 bases left in between. CDR3 sequence (DNA): TGTGCCAGCAGCGTAGACCCGAGGAGAGCAGATACGCAGTATTTT. As protein: CASSVDPRRADTQYF.

V gene TRBV18 combines with J gene TRBJ1-5, with a weak D call TRBD1 (5 bases). The V gene's germline CDR1 is KGHSH and CDR2 LQKENI. Trimming removed 6 bases at V and 0 bases at J, with 12 bases between. The length of the CDR3 is 15 residues. CDR3 bases: TGTGCCAGCTCGTCCCAGGGAATTAGCAATCAGCCCCAGCATTTT. Its translation is CASSSQGISNQPQHF.